The 28 T cell receptor beta chains below were found in one sample sequenced in a study of immune evolution from preneoplasia to lung adenocarcinoma. Clones were read by immunoSEQ multiplex PCR, and TCRdb kept only the in-frame ones, dropping some. The table includes about 3,400 clones, 75% detected once. Sequences were obtained from FFPE lung adenocarcinoma in situ tissue. The receptors here all came from a person between 60 and 80 years old with lung adenocarcinoma.

This clone was detected a few times. The chain employs TRBV11-2 and TRBJ2-1; TRBD2 agrees at 15 bases. The V segment lost 3 bases and the J segment 8 bases; nucleotides outside the gene matches: 2. Germline V gene sequence: CDR1 SGHAT, CDR2 FQNNGV. This CDR3 contains 15 residues. The CDR3 coding sequence is TGTGCCAGCAGCTTCTGGACTAGCGGGGGGGATGAGCAGTTCTTC. Protein product: CASSFWTSGGDEQFF.

V gene TRBV5-1 combines with J gene TRBJ2-5, with a weak D call TRBD2 (6 bases). This CDR3 region has 12 residues. The germline V gene encodes CDR1 SGHRS and CDR2 YFSETQ. The ends were cut back, 7 bases at V and 5 bases at J, with 12 bases in the middle. CDR3 sequence (DNA): TGCGCCAGCGTGGGGGAGGCGGAGACCCAGTACTTC. Protein sequence: CASVGEAETQYF. Using reference TRBV5-1 and TRBJ2-5 for the parts outside the CDR3, the full variable domain is KAGVTQTPRYLIKTRGQQVTLSCSPISGHRSVSWYQQTPGQGLQFLFEYFSETQRNKGNFPGRFSGRQFSNSRSEMNVSTLELGDSALYLCASVGEAETQYFGPGTRLLVL.

The chain links TRBV6-5 to TRBJ1-5; TRBD1 aligns across 7 bases. Germline CDR1 is MNHEY and CDR2 is SVGAGI. V lost 6 bases and J lost 7; bases outside the gene matches: 9. CDR3 length: 14 amino acids. The CDR3 bases are TGTGCCAGCAGGCCAACAGGGGACGGACAGCCCCAGCATTTT. Amino acid sequence: CASRPTGDGQPQHF.

The chain joins TRBV13 to TRBJ2-2; possibly TRBD1 for D (7 bases). Trimming stripped 5 bases from V and 6 bases from J, with 10 bases between. Per germline, CDR1 PRHDT and CDR2 FYEKMQ (reference sequence). The CDR3 spans 13 residues. The CDR3 is CASSQGGSGELFF. DNA for the CDR3: TGTGCCAGCAGCCAGGGGGGATCCGGGGAGCTGTTTTTT.

This clone was observed a few times. This chain uses TRBV7-2 with TRBJ1-2, with unresolved D. Germline assignment: CDR1 SGHTA and CDR2 FQGNSA. V was shortened by 5 bases and J by 4 bases, with 17 bases between the two germline ends. The CDR3 covers 15 residues. The CDR3 loop is CASSNYVGVSYGYTF. The CDR3 DNA reads TGTGCCAGCAGCAACTACGTGGGTGTATCCTATGGCTACACCTTC.

The CDR3 DNA reads TGTGCCTGGAGATCACAGGTTAGCAATCAGCCCCAGCATTTT. This codes for CAWRSQVSNQPQHF. The chain recombines TRBV30 with TRBJ1-5, with D tentatively TRBD1 (5 bases). This CDR3 spans 14 amino acids. The ends were cut back, 3 bases at V and 0 bases at J, with 9 bases in the middle. Germline V CDR1 and CDR2: GTSNPN, SVGIG (reference sequence).

The chain combines TRBV6-5 with TRBJ2-5, with a weak D call TRBD1 (6 bases). V gave up 7 bases and J gave up 4 bases, with 19 bases separating them. Germline V gene sequence: CDR1 MNHEY, CDR2 SVGAGI. This CDR3 is 15 amino acids long. Here the CDR3 reads CASTPSGGAIETQYF. The CDR3 coding sequence is TGTGCCAGCACACCCAGTGGGGGCGCAATAGAGACCCAGTACTTC.

This chain joins TRBV16 and TRBJ1-5; no clear D. This CDR3 is built from 14 residues. V was clipped by 2 bases and J by 1 base, with 6 bases between them. CDR1 and CDR2 (germline): KGHSY, FQNENV. The CDR3 spells CASSQKRSNQPQHF. The CDR3 DNA is TGTGCCAGCAGCCAAAAACGGAGCAATCAGCCCCAGCATTTT.

This clone occurred a few times. The rearrangement joins TRBV6-6 to TRBJ2-7, with a weak D call TRBD2 (5 bases). This CDR3 is 16 amino acids long. Trimming shortened V by 0 bases and J by 2 bases, and 14 bases separated the two germline ends. Germline-derived CDR1 and CDR2 are MNHNY and SVGAGI (reference sequence). The CDR3 sequence: CASSYSPRTGTYEQYF. The CDR3 DNA reads as TGTGCCAGCAGTTACTCTCCCAGAACCGGGACCTACGAGCAGTACTTC.

This clone was recorded a few times. The chain uses TRBV6-5 and TRBJ2-5; a weak D match, TRBD2 (5 bases). CDR3 length: 14 residues. Trimming left V 4 bases short and J 1 base short, with 10 bases between. Germline V gives CDR1 MNHEY, CDR2 SVGAGI. The CDR3 DNA sequence: TGTGCCAGCAGTTTACGGGAACTCCAAGAGACCCAGTACTTC. Amino acid sequence: CASSLRELQETQYF.

The gene calls are TRBV7-2 and TRBJ1-5; D call uncertain. From germline, CDR1 is SGHTA and CDR2 FQGNSA. The V gene lost 2 bases and the J gene lost 7 bases, with 12 bases spanning the gap. The CDR3 has 14 amino acids. The CDR3 spells CASSLPGSWQPQHF. Here the CDR3 DNA reads TGTGCCAGCAGCTTACCGGGATCATGGCAGCCCCAGCATTTT.

This clone was counted only a few times. The chain links TRBV9 to TRBJ2-7; a possible D gene is TRBD2 (6 bases). V gave up 3 bases and J gave up 0 bases, with 7 bases separating them. There are 13 residues in the CDR3. Germline assignment: CDR1 SGDLS and CDR2 YYNGEE. The CDR3 nucleotides read TGTGCCAGCAGCGCGCGGGACTCCTACGAGCAGTACTTC. Translated: CASSARDSYEQYF.

V and J are TRBV30 and TRBJ2-1; tentatively, D is TRBD1 (6 bases). The germline V and J ends were trimmed by 3 bases and 4 bases, with 10 bases remaining between them. CDR3 length: 13 amino acids. Per germline, CDR1 GTSNPN and CDR2 SVGIG (reference sequence). CDR3 protein: CAWRGAQYNEQFF. CDR3 coding DNA: TGTGCCTGGAGGGGGGCCCAGTACAATGAGCAGTTCTTC.

The CDR3: CASSEAAGTTDTQYF. DNA for the CDR3: TGTGCCAGCAGTGAAGCGGCCGGAACCACAGATACGCAGTATTTT. The chain carries TRBV6-1 and TRBJ2-3; D is unclear. The ends were cut back, 0 bases at V and 2 bases at J, with 9 bases in the middle. The CDR3 length is 15 residues. The germline gives CDR1 MNHNS, CDR2 SASEGT.

This chain uses TRBV9 with TRBJ1-1, with D uncertain. CDR3 length equals 13 residues. The germline V gene encodes CDR1 SGDLS and CDR2 YYNGEE. The germline V and J ends were trimmed by 1 base and 5 bases, with 9 bases remaining between them. The CDR3, as DNA: TGTGCCAGCAGCGTAAGCATGACGACTGAAGCTTTCTTT. This gives the protein CASSVSMTTEAFF.

V usage is TRBV27 and J usage is TRBJ2-5; a weak D match, TRBD2 (5 bases). The germline CDR1 and CDR2 sequences are MNHEY and SMNVEV (reference sequence). V shed 2 bases and J shed 4 bases, with 8 bases lying between them. This CDR3 spans 13 amino acids. The CDR3 sequence: CASSLAGVETQYF. The CDR3 DNA is TGTGCCAGCAGTTTAGCCGGGGTAGAGACCCAGTACTTC.

This clone was seen a handful of times. V usage is TRBV2 and J usage is TRBJ2-5; 7 bases agree with TRBD1. The V gene's germline CDR1 is SNHLY and CDR2 FYNNEI. The junction had 6 bases not matched to a gene; V was cut back by 9 bases and J by 2 bases. The CDR3 is 13 residues long. The CDR3 here is CARDRLGQETQYF. The CDR3 nucleotides are TGTGCCAGGGACAGGCTGGGACAAGAGACCCAGTACTTC.

The genes are TRBV9 and TRBJ2-2; D gene ambiguous. The CDR3 consists of 15 residues. Trimming cost V 1 base and J 0 bases, with 7 bases left between them. The germline gives CDR1 SGDLS, CDR2 YYNGEE. In DNA, the CDR3 is TGTGCCAGCAGCGTACGCTCCGCGAACACCGGGGAGCTGTTTTTT. Its translation is CASSVRSANTGELFF.

This chain joins TRBV11-2 and TRBJ2-5; D is perhaps TRBD1 (6 bases). V lost 4 bases to trimming and J lost 2 bases, with 14 bases between them. CDR3 length equals 15 residues. Per the germline V gene, CDR1 is SGHAT and CDR2 is FQNNGV. The CDR3 DNA reads as TGTGCCAGCAGCTCCGTTACGGGACAACAAGAGACCCAGTACTTC. Protein: CASSSVTGQQETQYF.

This clone was seen only a few times. The chain recombines TRBV9 with TRBJ1-3; D uncertain. Trimming left V 4 bases short and J 4 bases short, with 6 bases between. The length of the CDR3 is 12 residues. Per germline, CDR1 SGDLS and CDR2 YYNGEE. For the CDR3, the DNA is TGTGCCAGCAGCCCGGGGGGAAACACCATATATTTT. This encodes CASSPGGNTIYF.

The CDR3 DNA sequence: TGCAGCTCCTGGGACTCTTTTAATTTGAACTATGGCTACACCTTC. Its translation is CSSWDSFNLNYGYTF. The rearrangement links TRBV29-1 to TRBJ1-2, with D possibly TRBD1 on 5 matching bases. Germline loops: CDR1 SQVTM, CDR2 ANQGSEA. V was cut by 8 bases and J by 2 bases, with 21 bases left in between. CDR3 size: 15 residues.

The genes are TRBV19 and TRBJ2-3, with 9 bases lining up with TRBD1. Trimming at V came to 3 bases and at J to 3 bases, leaving 4 bases not matched to a gene. The CDR3 contains 15 residues. Germline loops: CDR1 LNHDA, CDR2 SQIVND (reference sequence). CDR3 coding DNA: TGTGCCAGTAGTATGTCGGACAGGGGAACAGATACGCAGTATTTT. This sequence encodes CASSMSDRGTDTQYF.

The V and J genes are TRBV7-9 and TRBJ2-5; D remains ambiguous. CDR1 and CDR2 from the germline V gene are SEHNR and FQNEAQ (reference sequence). The CDR3 contains 13 residues. The ends were cut back, 3 bases at V and 5 bases at J, with 10 bases in the middle. In DNA form, the CDR3 reads TGTGCCAGCAGCTTCCCACAAACGGAGACCCAGTACTTC. Its protein is CASSFPQTETQYF.

The chain uses TRBV9 and TRBJ1-6; TRBD1 aligns across 10 bases. J gave up 5 bases and V 4 bases, and 3 bases lay outside the gene matches. Germline CDR1 reads SGDLS; CDR2 reads YYNGEE. The CDR3 has 15 residues. As DNA, the CDR3 is TGTGCCAGCAGCACGGGACAGGGGCATAATTCACCCCTCCACTTT. Translated, it gives CASSTGQGHNSPLHF. The full variable domain, its missing parts supplied by reference TRBV9 and TRBJ1-6, is DSGVTQTPKHLITATGQRVTLRCSPRSGDLSVYWYQQSLDQGLQFLIQYYNGEERAKGNILERFSAQQFPDLHSELNLSSLELGDSALYFCASSTGQGHNSPLHFGNGTRLTVT.

The gene calls are TRBV9 and TRBJ2-6; tentative D call: TRBD1 (6 bases). The V end lost 5 bases, the J end lost 0 bases, and 9 bases lay between the germline ends. The CDR3 is 15 residues long. The germline gives CDR1 SGDLS, CDR2 YYNGEE. The CDR3 region is CASRQGSSGANVLTF. The CDR3 DNA is TGTGCCAGCAGACAGGGAAGCTCTGGGGCCAACGTCCTGACTTTC.

J is TRBJ1-6 and V is TRBV5-1, with D hard to call. This CDR3 has 13 residues. Trimming stripped 0 bases from V and 8 bases from J, with 6 bases between. The V gene's germline CDR1 is SGHRS and CDR2 YFSETQ. DNA for the CDR3: TGCGCCAGCAGCTTGGCAGTGGATTCACCCCTCCACTTT. Translation gives CASSLAVDSPLHF.

The chain links TRBV19 to TRBJ2-7; 9 bases fit TRBD2. This CDR3 is 15 amino acids long. The germline gives CDR1 LNHDA, CDR2 SQIVND (reference sequence). Unmatched junction bases numbered 3, after V lost 3 bases and J lost 0 bases. CDR3 in DNA: TGTGCCAGTAGTATGACTAGCGGAAGCTCCTACGAGCAGTACTTC. The encoded protein is CASSMTSGSSYEQYF.

The chain joins TRBV6-1 to TRBJ1-2; D ambiguous. This CDR3 region has 16 residues. In germline, CDR1 is MNHNS, CDR2 SASEGT. The V gene lost 2 bases and the J gene lost 4 bases, with 17 bases spanning the gap. CDR3 DNA: TGTGCCAGCAGTGAACCGACGAGGGCTTTGGGCTATGGCTACACCTTC. This encodes CASSEPTRALGYGYTF.